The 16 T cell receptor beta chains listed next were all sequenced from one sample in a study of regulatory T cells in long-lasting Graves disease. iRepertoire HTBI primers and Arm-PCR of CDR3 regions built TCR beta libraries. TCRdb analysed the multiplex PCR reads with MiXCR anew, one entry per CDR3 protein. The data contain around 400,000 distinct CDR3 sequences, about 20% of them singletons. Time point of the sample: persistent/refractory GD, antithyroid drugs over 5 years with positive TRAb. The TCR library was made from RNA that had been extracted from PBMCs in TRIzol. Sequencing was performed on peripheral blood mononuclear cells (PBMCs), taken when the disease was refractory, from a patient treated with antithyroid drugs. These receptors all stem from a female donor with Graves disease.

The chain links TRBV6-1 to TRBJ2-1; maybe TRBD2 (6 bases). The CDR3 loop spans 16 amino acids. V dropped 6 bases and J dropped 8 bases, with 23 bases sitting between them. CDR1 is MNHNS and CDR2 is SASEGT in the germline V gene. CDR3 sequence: CASRGLAIEISHEQFF. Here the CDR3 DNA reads TGTGCCAGCAGAGGGCTAGCGATCGAGATAAGCCATGAGCAGTTCTTC.

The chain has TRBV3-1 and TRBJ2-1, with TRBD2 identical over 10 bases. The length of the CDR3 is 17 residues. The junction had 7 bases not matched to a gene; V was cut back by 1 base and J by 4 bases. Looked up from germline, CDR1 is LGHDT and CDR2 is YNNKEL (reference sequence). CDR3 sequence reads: CASSQVRAGGRYNEQFF. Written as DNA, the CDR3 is TGTGCCAGCAGCCAAGTCCGAGCGGGAGGGAGGTACAATGAGCAGTTCTTC.

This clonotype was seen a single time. Written as DNA, the CDR3 is TGCAGCGGACTAGCGGGCACCGGGGAGCTGTTTTTT. It codes for CSGLAGTGELFF. The gene calls are TRBV29-1 and TRBJ2-2, with 10 bases that match TRBD2. Germline V CDR1 and CDR2: SQVTM, ANQGSEA. The CDR3 runs 12 residues. With 7 bases clipped from V and 4 bases from J, the junction kept 0 bases outside the gene matches.

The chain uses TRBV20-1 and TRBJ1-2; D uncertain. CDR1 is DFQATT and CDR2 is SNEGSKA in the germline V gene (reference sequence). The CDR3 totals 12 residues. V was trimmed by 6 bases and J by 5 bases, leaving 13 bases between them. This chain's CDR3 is CSANRSQYGYTF. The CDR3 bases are TGCAGTGCCAACCGGAGCCAGTATGGCTACACCTTC.

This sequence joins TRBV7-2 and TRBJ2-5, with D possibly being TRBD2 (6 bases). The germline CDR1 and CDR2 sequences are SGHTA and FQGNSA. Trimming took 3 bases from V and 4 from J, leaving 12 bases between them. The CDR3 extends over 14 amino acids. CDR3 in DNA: TGTGCCAGCAGCTTTCTAGCGAGTGGAGAGACCCAGTACTTC. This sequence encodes CASSFLASGETQYF.

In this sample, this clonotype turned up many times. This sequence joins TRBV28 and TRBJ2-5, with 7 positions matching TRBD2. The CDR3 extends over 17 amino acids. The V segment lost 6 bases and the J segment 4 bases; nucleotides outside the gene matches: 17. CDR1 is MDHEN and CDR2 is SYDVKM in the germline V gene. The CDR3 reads CASSSPRGAGSRETQYF. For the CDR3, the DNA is TGTGCCAGCAGCTCCCCGCGGGGAGCGGGATCTCGAGAGACCCAGTACTTC. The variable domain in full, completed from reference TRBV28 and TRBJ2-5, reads DVKVTQSSRYLVKRTGEKVFLECVQDMDHENMFWYRQDPGLGLRLIYFSYDVKMKEKGDIPEGYSVSREKKERFSLILESASTNQTSMYLCASSSPRGAGSRETQYFGPGTRLLVL.

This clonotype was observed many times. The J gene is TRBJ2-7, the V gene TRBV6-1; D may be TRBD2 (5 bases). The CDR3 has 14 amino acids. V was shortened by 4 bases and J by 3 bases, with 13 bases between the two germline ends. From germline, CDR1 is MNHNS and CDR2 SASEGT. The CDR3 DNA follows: TGTGCCAGCAGTGTAGGACGGGGATTCTACGAGCAGTACTTC. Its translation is CASSVGRGFYEQYF.

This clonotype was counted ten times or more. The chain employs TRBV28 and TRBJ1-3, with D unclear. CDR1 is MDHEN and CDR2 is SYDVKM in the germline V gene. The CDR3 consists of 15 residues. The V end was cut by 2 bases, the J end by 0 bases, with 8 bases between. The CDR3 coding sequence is TGTGCCAGCAGTTTAACACAACGCTCTGGAAACACCATATATTTT. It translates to CASSLTQRSGNTIYF. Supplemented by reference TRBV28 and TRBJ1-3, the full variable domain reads DVKVTQSSRYLVKRTGEKVFLECVQDMDHENMFWYRQDPGLGLRLIYFSYDVKMKEKGDIPEGYSVSREKKERFSLILESASTNQTSMYLCASSLTQRSGNTIYFGEGSWLTVV.

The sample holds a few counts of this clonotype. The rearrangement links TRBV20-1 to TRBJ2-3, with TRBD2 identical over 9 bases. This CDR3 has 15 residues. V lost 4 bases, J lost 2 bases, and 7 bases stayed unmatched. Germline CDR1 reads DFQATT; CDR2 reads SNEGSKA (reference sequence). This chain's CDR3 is CSATATSGYTDTQYF. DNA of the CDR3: TGCAGTGCTACCGCGACTAGCGGATACACAGATACGCAGTATTTT.

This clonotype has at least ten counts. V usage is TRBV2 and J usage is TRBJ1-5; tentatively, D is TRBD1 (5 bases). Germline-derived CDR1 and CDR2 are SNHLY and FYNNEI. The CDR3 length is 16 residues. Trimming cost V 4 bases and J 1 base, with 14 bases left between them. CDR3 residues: CASSGTTGASNQPQHF. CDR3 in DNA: TGTGCCAGCAGTGGGACTACAGGAGCCAGCAATCAGCCCCAGCATTTT.

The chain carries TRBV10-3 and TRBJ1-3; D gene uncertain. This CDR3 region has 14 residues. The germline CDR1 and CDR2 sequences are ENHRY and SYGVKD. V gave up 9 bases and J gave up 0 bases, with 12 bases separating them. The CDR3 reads CAMSDGGSGNTIYF. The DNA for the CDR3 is TGTGCCATGTCGGACGGAGGCTCTGGAAACACCATATATTTT.

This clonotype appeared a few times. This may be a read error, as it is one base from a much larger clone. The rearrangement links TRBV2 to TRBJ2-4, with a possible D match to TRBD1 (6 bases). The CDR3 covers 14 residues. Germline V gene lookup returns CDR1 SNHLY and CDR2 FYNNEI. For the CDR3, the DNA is TGTGCCAGCATGCAGGGGCTAGCCAAAAACATTCGGTACTTC. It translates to CASMQGLAKNIRYF.

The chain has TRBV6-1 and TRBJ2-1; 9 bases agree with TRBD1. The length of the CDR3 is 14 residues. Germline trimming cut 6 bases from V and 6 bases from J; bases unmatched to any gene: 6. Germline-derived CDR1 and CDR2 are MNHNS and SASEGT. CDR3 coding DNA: TGTGCCAGCAGGGGACAGGGCGGGAGCAATGAGCAGTTCTTC. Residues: CASRGQGGSNEQFF.

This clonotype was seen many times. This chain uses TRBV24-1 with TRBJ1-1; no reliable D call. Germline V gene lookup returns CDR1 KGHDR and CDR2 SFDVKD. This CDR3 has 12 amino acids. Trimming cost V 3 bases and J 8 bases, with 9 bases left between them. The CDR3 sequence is CATSDGNGEAFF. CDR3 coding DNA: TGTGCCACCAGTGATGGTAACGGAGAAGCTTTCTTT.

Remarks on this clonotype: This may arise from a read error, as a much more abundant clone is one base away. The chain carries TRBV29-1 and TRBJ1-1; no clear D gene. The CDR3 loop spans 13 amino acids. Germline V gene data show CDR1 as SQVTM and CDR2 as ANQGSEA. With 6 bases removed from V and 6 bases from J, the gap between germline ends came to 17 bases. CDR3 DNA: TGCAGCGTGACGGATACAGCCTCACCTGAAGCTTTCTTT. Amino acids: CSVTDTASPEAFF.

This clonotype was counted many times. The CDR3: CASSVGGSLYNEQFF. CDR3 in DNA: TGTGCCAGCAGTGTTGGGGGGAGTCTCTACAATGAGCAGTTCTTC. This rearrangement joins TRBV2 to TRBJ2-1; D possibly corresponds to TRBD2 (6 bases). Germline CDR1 is SNHLY and CDR2 is FYNNEI. Between the trimmed V and J ends, which lost 4 bases and 3 bases, there was a span of 13 bases. There are 15 residues in the CDR3.